This T cell receptor beta chain comes out of a study of regulatory dendritic cells for organ transplantation. As regards this clone: No antigen is known for it.

The CDR3 runs to 15 residues. Germline V gene sequence: CDR1 SGDLS, CDR2 YYNGEE. V shed 3 bases, J shed 4 bases, and the junction held 8 bases outside the gene matches. TCRdb's table, derived via immunoSEQ multiplex PCR, lists solely in-frame clones and lacks some. The profile shows approximately 12,000 clones, about four fifths of them singletons. Sorted subsets were CFSE-labeled and cultured approximately 5 days with allogeneic dendritic cells. Study-wide results and limits: Memory T cells were less diverse than naive, with memory CD8+ most oligoclonal.

This TCR derives from a human donor in good health. V and J are TRBV9 and TRBJ1-1, with 8 positions matching TRBD1. Sequenced material: naive CD8+ T cells from blood cultured with regulatory dendritic cells. Specified subset: CD45RA+ naive T cells. The CDR3 DNA follows: TGTGCCAGCAGCGCCCCGACAGGGGTAGGCACTGAAGCTTTCTTT. It translates to CASSAPTGVGTEAFF. Combining the CDR3 with reference TRBV9 and TRBJ1-1 gives the whole variable domain DSGVTQTPKHLITATGQRVTLRCSPRSGDLSVYWYQQSLDQGLQFLIQYYNGEERAKGNILERFSAQQFPDLHSELNLSSLELGDSALYFCASSAPTGVGTEAFFGQGTRLTVV.